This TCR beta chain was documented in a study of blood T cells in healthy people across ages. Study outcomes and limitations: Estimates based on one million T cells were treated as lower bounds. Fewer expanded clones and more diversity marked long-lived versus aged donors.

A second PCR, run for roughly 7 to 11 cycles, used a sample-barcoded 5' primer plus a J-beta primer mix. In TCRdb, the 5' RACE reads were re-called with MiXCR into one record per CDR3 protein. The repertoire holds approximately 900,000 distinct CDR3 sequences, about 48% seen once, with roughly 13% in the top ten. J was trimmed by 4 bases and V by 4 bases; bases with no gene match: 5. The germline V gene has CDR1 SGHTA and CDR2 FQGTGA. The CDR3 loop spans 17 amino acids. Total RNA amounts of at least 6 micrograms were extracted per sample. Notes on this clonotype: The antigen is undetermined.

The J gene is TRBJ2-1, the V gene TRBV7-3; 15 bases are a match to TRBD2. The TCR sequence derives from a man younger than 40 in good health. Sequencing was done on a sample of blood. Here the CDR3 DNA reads TGTGCCAGCAGCTCCGGGACTAGCGGGGGGCATTACAATGAGCAGTTCTTC. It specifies CASSSGTSGGHYNEQFF.